The source of this T cell receptor (beta chain) is a study of technical replicates of blood from several donors. Germline values: CDR1 MGHRA, CDR2 YSYEKL. This CDR3 is built from 17 residues. After removal of 1 base from V and 2 bases from J, the junction contained 8 bases not matched to a gene. Sequenced by immunoSEQ multiplex PCR; TCRdb stores in-frame clones only, minus some. The sample carries approximately 95,000 clones, about 95% recorded once. Input material: T cells isolated from PBMCs. The sequence derives from a human donor in good health. The chain has TRBV4-1 and TRBJ2-1, with 7 bases that match TRBD2. The DNA of the CDR3 is TGCGCCAGCAGCCAAGTGGGCGGGAGATCACCCTACAATGAGCAGTTCTTC. It encodes CASSQVGGRSPYNEQFF.